This TCR beta chain stems from a study of blood T cell repertoires in COVID-19. Background on the study: Samples representing acute and convalescent COVID-19 were sourced from the United States, Italy and Spain. PBMCs, B-cell-depleted T cells, or T cells provided the cDNA or gDNA that made up the material.

The CDR3 is 18 residues long. From germline, CDR1 is SNHLY and CDR2 FYNNEI. Trimming cost V 3 bases and J 2 bases, with 17 bases left between them. How the authors handled the data: Amplified reference gene primers provided the basis for estimating nucleated cell counts. Repertoires were generated with immunoSEQ multiplex PCR, while TCRdb's copy carries only in-frame clones and drops some. V and J calls and clone size come straight from that table; D and trimming were deduced from the DNA. The sample carries 200,000 to 300,000 clones, over 70% recorded once. Material: peripheral blood. The chain is built from TRBV2 and TRBJ1-6; D unclear. This TCR was sampled from a woman aged 40 to 50 who had recovered from COVID-19. The CDR3 bases are TGTGCCAGCAGTGACCCGTACACTCGAGAGGCCTATAATTCACCCCTCCACTTT. This encodes CASSDPYTREAYNSPLHF. Based on the CDR3 plus reference TRBV2 and TRBJ1-6, the full variable domain is EPEVTQTPSHQVTQMGQEVILRCVPISNHLYFYWYRQILGQKVEFLVSFYNNEISEKSEIFDDQFSVERPDGSNFTLKIRSTKLEDSAMYFCASSDPYTREAYNSPLHFGNGTRLTVT.